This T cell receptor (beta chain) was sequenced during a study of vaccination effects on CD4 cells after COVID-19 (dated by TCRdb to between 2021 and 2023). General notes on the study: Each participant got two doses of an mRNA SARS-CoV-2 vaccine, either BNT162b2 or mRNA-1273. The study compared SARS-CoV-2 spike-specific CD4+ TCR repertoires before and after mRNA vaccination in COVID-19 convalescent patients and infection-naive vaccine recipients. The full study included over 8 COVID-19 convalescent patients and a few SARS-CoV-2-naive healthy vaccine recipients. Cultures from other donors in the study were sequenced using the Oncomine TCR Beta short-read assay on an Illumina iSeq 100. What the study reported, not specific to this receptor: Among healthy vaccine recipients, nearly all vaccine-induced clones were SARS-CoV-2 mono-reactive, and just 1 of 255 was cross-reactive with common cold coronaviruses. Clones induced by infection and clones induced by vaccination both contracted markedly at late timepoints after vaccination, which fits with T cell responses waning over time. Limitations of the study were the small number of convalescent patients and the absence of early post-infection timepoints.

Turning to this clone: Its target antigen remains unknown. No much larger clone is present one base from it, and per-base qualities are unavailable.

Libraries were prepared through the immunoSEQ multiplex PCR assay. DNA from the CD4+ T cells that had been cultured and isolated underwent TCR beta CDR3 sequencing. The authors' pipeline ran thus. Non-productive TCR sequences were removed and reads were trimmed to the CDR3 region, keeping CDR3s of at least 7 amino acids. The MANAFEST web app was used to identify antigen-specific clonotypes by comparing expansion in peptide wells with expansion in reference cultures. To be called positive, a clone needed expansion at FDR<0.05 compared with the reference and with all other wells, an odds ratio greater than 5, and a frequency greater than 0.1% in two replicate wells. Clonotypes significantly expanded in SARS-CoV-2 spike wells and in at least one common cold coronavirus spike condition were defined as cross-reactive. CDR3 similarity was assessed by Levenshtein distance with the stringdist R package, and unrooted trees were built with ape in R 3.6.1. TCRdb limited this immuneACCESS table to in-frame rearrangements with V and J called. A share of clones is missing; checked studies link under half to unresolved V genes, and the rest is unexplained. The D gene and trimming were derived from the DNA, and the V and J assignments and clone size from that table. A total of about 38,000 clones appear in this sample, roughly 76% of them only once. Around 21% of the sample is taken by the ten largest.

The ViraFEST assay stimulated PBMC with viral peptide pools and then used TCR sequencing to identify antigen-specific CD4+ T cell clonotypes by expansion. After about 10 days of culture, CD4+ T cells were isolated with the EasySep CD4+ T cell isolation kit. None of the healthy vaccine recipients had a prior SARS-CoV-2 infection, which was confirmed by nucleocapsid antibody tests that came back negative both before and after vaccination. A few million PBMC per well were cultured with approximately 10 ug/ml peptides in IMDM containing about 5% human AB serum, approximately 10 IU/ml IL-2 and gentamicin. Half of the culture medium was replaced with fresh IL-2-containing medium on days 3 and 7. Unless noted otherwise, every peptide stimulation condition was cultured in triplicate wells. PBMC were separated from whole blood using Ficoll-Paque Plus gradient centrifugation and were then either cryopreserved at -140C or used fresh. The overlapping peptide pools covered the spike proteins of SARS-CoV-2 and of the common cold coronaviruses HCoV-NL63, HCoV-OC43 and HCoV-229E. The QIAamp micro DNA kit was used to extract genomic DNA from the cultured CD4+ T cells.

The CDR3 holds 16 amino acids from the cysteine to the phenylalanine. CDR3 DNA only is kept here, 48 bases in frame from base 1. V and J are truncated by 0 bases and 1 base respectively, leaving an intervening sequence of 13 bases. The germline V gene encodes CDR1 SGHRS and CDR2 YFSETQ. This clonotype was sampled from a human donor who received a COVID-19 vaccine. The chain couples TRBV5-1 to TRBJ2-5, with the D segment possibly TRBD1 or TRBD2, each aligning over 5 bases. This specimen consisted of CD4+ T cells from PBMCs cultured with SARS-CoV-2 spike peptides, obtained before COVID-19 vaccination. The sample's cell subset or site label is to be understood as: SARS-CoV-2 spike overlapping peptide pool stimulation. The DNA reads TGCGCCAGCAGCTTGGCCCCGGGGACCACCCAAGAGACCCAGTACTTC. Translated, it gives CASSLAPGTTQETQYF.